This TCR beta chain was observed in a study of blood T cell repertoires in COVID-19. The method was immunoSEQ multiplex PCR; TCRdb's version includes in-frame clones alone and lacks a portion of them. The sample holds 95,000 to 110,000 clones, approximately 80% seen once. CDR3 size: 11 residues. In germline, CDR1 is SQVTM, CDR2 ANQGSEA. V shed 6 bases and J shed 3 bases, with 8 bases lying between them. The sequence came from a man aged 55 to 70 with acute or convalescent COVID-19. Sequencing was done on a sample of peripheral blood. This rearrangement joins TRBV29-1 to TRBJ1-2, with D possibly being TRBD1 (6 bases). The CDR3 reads CSVSGDYGYTF. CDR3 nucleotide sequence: TGCAGCGTGTCAGGGGACTATGGCTACACCTTC. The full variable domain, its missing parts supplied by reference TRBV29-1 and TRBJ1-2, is SAVISQKPSRDICQRGTSLTIQCQVDSQVTMMFWYRQQPGQSLTLIATANQGSEATYESGFVIDKFPISRPNLTFSTLTVSNMSPEDSSIYLCSVSGDYGYTFGSGTRLTVV.